Presented here are 21 T cell receptor beta chains from one specimen sequenced in a study of T cell responses to AZD1222 COVID-19 vaccine. TCRdb keeps only in-frame clones here, not all; method: immunoSEQ multiplex PCR. Of roughly 200,000 clones listed, approximately 90% are singletons. This specimen was peripheral blood, taken 28 days after the second AZD1222 dose. The receptors were sampled from an adult who received the AZD1222 COVID-19 vaccine.

The chain uses TRBV5-1 and TRBJ2-4; TRBD2 matches at 8 bases. This CDR3 spans 15 amino acids. The V gene's germline CDR1 is SGHRS and CDR2 YFSETQ. The V segment lost 4 bases and the J segment 2 bases; nucleotides outside the gene matches: 5. DNA for the CDR3: TGCGCCAGCAGCCAACCGGGGGGGACCAAAAACATTCAGTACTTC. Protein: CASSQPGGTKNIQYF. Full variable domain (missing parts from reference TRBV5-1 and TRBJ2-4): KAGVTQTPRYLIKTRGQQVTLSCSPISGHRSVSWYQQTPGQGLQFLFEYFSETQRNKGNFPGRFSGRQFSNSRSEMNVSTLELGDSALYLCASSQPGGTKNIQYFGAGTRLSVL.

This chain joins TRBV6-5 and TRBJ2-7, with D tentatively TRBD2 (5 bases). Trimming pared 2 bases from V and 2 bases from J, leaving 10 bases between. Germline lookup yields CDR1 MNHEY and CDR2 SVGAGI. This CDR3 comprises 14 residues. The CDR3 is CASSYEGETYEQYF. The DNA for the CDR3 is TGTGCCAGCAGTTACGAGGGTGAGACCTACGAGCAGTACTTC.

The table lists this clone with a count of one. The CDR3 here is CASSQAPPRGLNQPQHF. As DNA, the CDR3 is TGCGCCAGCAGCCAAGCTCCTCCCAGGGGGCTCAATCAGCCCCAGCATTTT. The V and J genes are TRBV4-1 and TRBJ1-5; 8 nucleotides match TRBD1. The CDR3 length is 17 residues. With V trimmed by 1 base and J by 3 bases, 8 bases remained unmatched. Germline values: CDR1 MGHRA, CDR2 YSYEKL.

This rearrangement joins TRBV3-1 (or the pseudogene TRBV3-2) to TRBJ2-7; a possible D gene is TRBD2 (6 bases). Trimming shortened V by 4 bases and J by 4 bases, and 14 bases separated the two germline ends. The CDR3 sequence is 14 residues long. Germline assignment: CDR1 LGHDT and CDR2 YNNKEL (reference sequence). For the CDR3, the DNA is TGTGCCAGCAGCCTCGGGACTCCCTGGTACGAGCAGTACTTC. Protein product: CASSLGTPWYEQYF.

The CDR3 DNA follows: TGTGCCAGCAGCGGGGGGACGGATGAAAAACTGTTTTTT. Residues: CASSGGTDEKLFF. The genes are TRBV9 and TRBJ1-4, with D perhaps matching TRBD1 (5 bases). CDR3 length: 13 amino acids. The V end was cut by 3 bases, the J end by 6 bases, with 9 bases between. CDR1 SGDLS and CDR2 YYNGEE come from the germline V gene.

The V call is TRBV7-3, the J call TRBJ2-2; D is perhaps TRBD1 or TRBD2 (5 bases each). V was cut by 4 bases and J by 2 bases, with 8 bases left in between. This CDR3 is built from 14 residues. The V gene's germline CDR1 is SGHTA and CDR2 FQGTGA. The chain's CDR3 is CASSWDVNTGELFF. As DNA, the CDR3 is TGTGCCAGCAGCTGGGACGTAAACACCGGGGAGCTGTTTTTT.

The chain uses TRBV7-3 and TRBJ1-2; D is unresolved. V was cut by 0 bases and J by 8 bases, with 13 bases left in between. This CDR3 comprises 14 residues. CDR1 is SGHTA, CDR2 FQGTGA, per germline. The CDR3 spells CASSLTRTPKGYTF. DNA for the CDR3: TGTGCCAGCAGCTTAACACGGACCCCCAAAGGCTACACCTTC.

CDR3 protein: CASSEGDTRRYEQYF. CDR3 bases: TGTGCCAGCAGTGAAGGGGACACGCGACGCTACGAGCAGTACTTC. V usage is TRBV2 and J usage is TRBJ2-7, with D maybe TRBD1 (6 bases). This CDR3 comprises 15 residues. The ends were cut back, 1 base at V and 3 bases at J, with 13 bases in the middle. CDR1 and CDR2 from the germline V gene are SNHLY and FYNNEI.

This clone was seen a few times. This chain links TRBV29-1 with TRBJ2-7; no definite D call. The length of the CDR3 is 14 residues. Trimming stripped 2 bases from V and 1 base from J, with 12 bases between. Germline V lookup: CDR1 SQVTM, CDR2 ANQGSEA. CDR3 DNA sequence: TGCAGCGTTGAAATTCGCGGCAATTCCTACGAGCAGTACTTC. This codes for CSVEIRGNSYEQYF.

V is TRBV20-1 and J is TRBJ1-5; D call uncertain. V was trimmed by 3 bases and J by 0 bases, leaving 9 bases between them. CDR3 length equals 14 residues. The germline CDR1 and CDR2 sequences are DFQATT and SNEGSKA (reference sequence). CDR3 DNA: TGCAGTGCTAGTCAAGCGTATAGCAATCAGCCCCAGCATTTT. It codes for CSASQAYSNQPQHF.

CDR3 amino acids: CASSQTTGYEQFF. For the CDR3, the DNA is TGCGCCAGCAGCCAAACGACAGGGTACGAGCAGTTCTTC. The chain uses TRBV4-3 and TRBJ2-1, with TRBD1 identical over 7 bases. Germline V gives CDR1 LGHNA, CDR2 YSLEER. The V segment lost 2 bases and the J segment 10 bases; nucleotides outside the gene matches: 5. CDR3 length: 13 residues.

The CDR3 DNA sequence: TGTGCCAGCACCGACTTCCCCGAGGGCTACAATGAGCAGTTCTTC. Protein sequence: CASTDFPEGYNEQFF. The chain employs TRBV11-1 and TRBJ2-1; tentatively, D is TRBD2 (5 bases). The germline V gene has CDR1 SGHAT and CDR2 FQDESV (reference sequence). This CDR3 has 15 amino acids. V was clipped by 7 bases and J by 3 bases, with 16 bases between them.

This sequence joins TRBV5-1 and TRBJ2-3; 10 bases fit TRBD2. The CDR3 has 17 amino acids. Germline V lookup: CDR1 SGHRS, CDR2 YFSETQ. The ends lost 0 bases at V and 4 bases at J; junction bases unmatched: 8. This CDR3 is CASSLGISGRIPDTQYF. In DNA form, the CDR3 reads TGCGCCAGCAGCTTGGGTATTAGCGGGAGGATCCCAGATACGCAGTATTTT.

This sequence joins TRBV24-1 and TRBJ2-1; D perhaps matches TRBD1 (6 bases). Deletions cut 4 bases from V and 3 bases from J, with 24 bases between. CDR1 is KGHDR, CDR2 SFDVKD, per germline. The CDR3 sequence is 19 residues long. The CDR3 sequence is CATSDIPGRGSKGYNEQFF. CDR3 nucleotides: TGTGCCACCAGTGACATACCCGGCAGGGGATCAAAGGGCTACAATGAGCAGTTCTTC.

V and J are TRBV19 and TRBJ2-7, with TRBD1 identical over 9 bases. The CDR3 contains 16 residues. The germline V gene encodes CDR1 LNHDA and CDR2 SQIVND (reference sequence). The J segment lost 3 bases and the V segment lost 4 bases, leaving 10 bases of the junction unmatched. The CDR3 reads CASSTARTGAVYEQYF. DNA of the CDR3: TGTGCCAGTAGTACCGCAAGGACAGGGGCGGTCTACGAGCAGTACTTC.

This chain joins TRBV19 and TRBJ1-2; D call uncertain. CDR1 and CDR2 (germline): LNHDA, SQIVND (reference sequence). Trimming cost V 2 bases and J 7 bases, with 11 bases left between them. This CDR3 has 13 residues. The CDR3 loop is CASSITPDGGYTF. DNA for the CDR3: TGTGCCAGTAGTATAACCCCGGACGGTGGCTACACCTTC.

This clone was found once. This rearrangement joins TRBV5-4 to TRBJ1-5; 7 positions match TRBD1. V was clipped by 0 bases and J by 4 bases; unmatched bases: 1. The germline V gene has CDR1 SGHNT and CDR2 YYREEE (reference sequence). The CDR3 runs 14 residues. The CDR3 sequence: CASSLDRGNQPQHF. CDR3 DNA: TGTGCCAGCAGCTTGGACAGGGGTAATCAGCCCCAGCATTTT.

The chain carries TRBV28 and TRBJ2-1, with D perhaps TRBD1 (6 bases). Trimming left V 4 bases short and J 6 bases short, with 10 bases between. The CDR3 length is 13 residues. Germline V gives CDR1 MDHEN, CDR2 SYDVKM. The CDR3 bases are TGTGCCAGCAGTTACGGACAGCCCAATGAGCAGTTCTTC. This encodes CASSYGQPNEQFF.

The chain links TRBV10-2 to TRBJ2-5; TRBD1 matches at 11 bases. Germline values: CDR1 WSHSY, CDR2 SAAADI. The CDR3 has 16 amino acids. The V segment lost 3 bases and the J segment 4 bases; nucleotides outside the gene matches: 7. CDR3 sequence: CASSDQGQGAGETQYF. CDR3 DNA sequence: TGCGCCAGCAGTGATCAAGGACAGGGGGCCGGAGAGACCCAGTACTTC.

J is TRBJ1-1 and V is TRBV19; D unresolved. This CDR3 is 12 amino acids long. Deletions cut 5 bases from V and 9 bases from J, with 13 bases between. Germline CDR1 is LNHDA and CDR2 is SQIVND (reference sequence). The CDR3 is CASSPPARQAFF. In DNA, the CDR3 is TGTGCCAGTAGTCCTCCTGCGAGGCAAGCTTTCTTT. Looking up the rest from reference TRBV19 and TRBJ1-1 gives the full variable domain: DGGITQSPKYLFRKEGQNVTLSCEQNLNHDAMYWYRQDPGQGLRLIYYSQIVNDFQKGDIAEGYSVSREKKESFPLTVTSAQKNPTAFYLCASSPPARQAFFGQGTRLTVV.

This chain joins TRBV27 and TRBJ1-5; 7 nucleotides match TRBD1. CDR1 is MNHEY and CDR2 is SMNVEV in the germline V gene (reference sequence). V gave up 4 bases and J gave up 5 bases; unmatched junction bases: 5. This CDR3 spans 14 amino acids. The DNA of the CDR3 is TGTGCCAGCAGTTCGGGACAGCTTTATCAGCCCCAGCATTTT. This sequence encodes CASSSGQLYQPQHF.